The clone carrying this T cell receptor beta chain was counted a single time. CDR3 length equals 17 residues. Trimming pared 3 bases from V and 0 bases from J, leaving 18 bases between. Per the germline V gene, CDR1 is DFQATT and CDR2 is SNEGSKA (reference sequence). TCRdb's copy holds only in-frame clones and misses some; the assay was immunoSEQ multiplex PCR. The sample lists approximately 300,000 clones; roughly nine tenths were seen once. These data belong to a study of blood T cell repertoires in COVID-19. The sample taken for sequencing was peripheral blood. This clonotype was obtained from a woman in her 30s with COVID-19, enrolled during active disease. The V call is TRBV20-1, the J call TRBJ2-4; D remains ambiguous. Written as DNA, the CDR3 is TGCAGTGCTAGTGCGTATATGTTCAGTCTAGCCAAAAACATTCAGTACTTC. Protein: CSASAYMFSLAKNIQYF.